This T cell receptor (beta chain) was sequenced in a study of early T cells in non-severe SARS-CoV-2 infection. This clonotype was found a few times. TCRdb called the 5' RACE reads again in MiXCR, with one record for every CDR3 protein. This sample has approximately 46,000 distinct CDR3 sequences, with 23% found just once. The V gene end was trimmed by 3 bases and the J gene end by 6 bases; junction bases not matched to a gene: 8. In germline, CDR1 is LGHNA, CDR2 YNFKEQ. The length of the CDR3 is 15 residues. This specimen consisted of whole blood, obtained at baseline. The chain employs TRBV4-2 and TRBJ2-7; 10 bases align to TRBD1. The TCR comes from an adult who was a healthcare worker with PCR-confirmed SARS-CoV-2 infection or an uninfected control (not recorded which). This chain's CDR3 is CASSHPSGTGAEQYF. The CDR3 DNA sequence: TGTGCCAGCAGCCATCCGAGCGGGACAGGGGCCGAGCAGTACTTC.